The source of this T cell receptor beta chain is a study of CD8+ T cells in alopecia areata. Germline-derived CDR1 and CDR2 are PRHDT and FYEKMQ (reference sequence). This CDR3 comprises 12 residues. Following extraction, RNA underwent reverse transcription to cDNA, which served as the sequencing template. Clones were sequenced by immunoSEQ multiplex PCR, and TCRdb holds only the in-frame ones, with some missing. Among some 30,000 clones, 70% to 80% were seen once, and the ten largest hold 19%. The receptor was derived from a human donor with alopecia areata. The sample consisted of NKG2D-low CD8+ T cells sorted from blood. This chain links TRBV13 with TRBJ2-7; D might be TRBD2 (6 bases). The CDR3 region has the DNA TGTGCTTCAGGAGGGTCGGCATACGAGCAGTACTTC. Translation: CASGGSAYEQYF.